Below, 19 T cell receptor beta chains from the same sample are listed, as sequenced in a study of T cells in Graves' hyperthyroidism and ophthalmopathy. Amplification targeted TCR beta CDR3 regions from RNA transcripts. Initially, a first-round RT-PCR of the TCR CDR3 employed the HTBI primer set. TCRdb fed the multiplex PCR reads into MiXCR, producing one record per CDR3 protein. The sample shows hundreds of thousands of distinct CDR3 sequences, about 19% of them seen only once. Sequenced sample: blood. All receptors derive from a woman between 45 and 60 years old with Graves' hyperthyroidism that later progressed to Graves' ophthalmopathy.

The rearrangement links TRBV7-9 to TRBJ1-1; D might be TRBD1 (5 bases). The CDR3 spans 14 residues. Per germline, CDR1 SEHNR and CDR2 FQNEAQ (reference sequence). Trimming removed 5 bases from V and 2 bases from J, with 12 bases in between. The DNA of the CDR3 is TGTGCCAGCAGCACCTGGGGCTCAAACACTGAAGCTTTCTTT. Its protein is CASSTWGSNTEAFF.

This clonotype was detected only a few times. The rearrangement links TRBV7-2 to TRBJ1-6; D gene ambiguous. CDR1 is SGHTA, CDR2 FQGNSA, per germline. With 5 bases removed from V and 7 bases from J, the gap between germline ends came to 15 bases. This CDR3 has 15 amino acids. The CDR3 nucleotides read TGTGCCAGCAGCCCAACGGGTAGACCGAATTCACCCCTCCACTTT. Its translation: CASSPTGRPNSPLHF.

This clonotype has a count of ten or more. The chain carries TRBV20-1 and TRBJ2-1; the D call may be TRBD1 or TRBD2 (5 bases each). Trimming pared 0 bases from V and 12 bases from J, leaving 18 bases between. The V gene's germline CDR1 is DFQATT and CDR2 SNEGSKA (reference sequence). This CDR3 has 14 residues. In DNA form, the CDR3 reads TGCAGTGCTAGAGATACGATAGGGACCCCAGGGCAGTTCTTC. Translating gives CSARDTIGTPGQFF.

At least ten counts were recorded for this clonotype. The chain carries TRBV12-3 or TRBV12-4 and TRBJ1-4, with D hard to call. This CDR3 comprises 14 residues. Trimming removed 5 bases at V and 5 bases at J, with 12 bases between. CDR3 DNA sequence: TGTGCCAGCAGTCCCCGAGGTCAGAATGAAAAACTGTTTTTT. Its translation is CASSPRGQNEKLFF.

This clonotype was observed a few times. The J gene is TRBJ1-5, the V gene TRBV6-2 or TRBV6-3; possibly TRBD1 for D (5 bases). This CDR3 region has 13 residues. CDR1 and CDR2 from the germline V gene are MNHEY and SVGEGT. The germline V and J ends were trimmed by 11 bases and 6 bases, with 17 bases remaining between them. The CDR3 nucleotides are TGTGCCGGCTGTGGGGGGGGAGGTCAGCCCCAGCATTTT. Translating it yields CAGCGGGGQPQHF.

This clonotype was recorded at least ten times. The V gene is TRBV19, the J gene TRBJ1-1; no clear D gene. The CDR3 has 16 residues. The V end was cut by 3 bases, the J end by 0 bases, with 14 bases between. The germline V gene encodes CDR1 LNHDA and CDR2 SQIVND (reference sequence). Written as DNA, the CDR3 is TGTGCCAGTAGTATCGATCCGACGGCTATGAACACTGAAGCTTTCTTT. This sequence encodes CASSIDPTAMNTEAFF.

This clonotype was seen a handful of times. The chain is built from TRBV19 and TRBJ2-3; D tentatively reads TRBD1 or TRBD2 (5 bases each). Deletions cut 7 bases from V and 2 bases from J, with 13 bases between. Germline CDR1 and CDR2: LNHDA and SQIVND (reference sequence). The CDR3 runs to 14 residues. CDR3 residues: CASMSGTYTDTQYF. The CDR3 DNA reads TGTGCCAGTATGTCGGGGACCTACACAGATACGCAGTATTTT.

This chain connects TRBV4-1 to TRBJ1-1, with a possible D match to TRBD1 (6 bases). This CDR3 has 15 residues. Germline CDR1 is MGHRA and CDR2 is YSYEKL. The ends were cut back, 0 bases at V and 8 bases at J, with 16 bases in the middle. CDR3 residues: CASSQDSDRTSEAFF. In DNA form, the CDR3 reads TGCGCCAGCAGCCAAGATTCGGACAGAACTTCCGAAGCTTTCTTT.

This clonotype was picked up many times. As DNA, the CDR3 is TGTGCCAGCGTAGATTCGGGATCGTCGAGGACTGAAGCTTTCTTT. As protein: CASVDSGSSRTEAFF. The chain joins TRBV5-6 to TRBJ1-1; no reliable D call. V gave up 7 bases and J gave up 5 bases, with 21 bases separating them. The CDR3 contains 15 residues. Germline-derived CDR1 and CDR2 are SGHDT and YYEEEE. The full variable domain, its missing parts supplied by reference TRBV5-6 and TRBJ1-1, is DAGVTQSPTHLIKTRGQQVTLRCSPKSGHDTVSWYQQALGQGPQFIFQYYEEEERQRGNFPDRFSGHQFPNYSSELNVNALLLGDSALYLCASVDSGSSRTEAFFGQGTRLTVV.

This rearrangement joins TRBV12-3 or TRBV12-4 to TRBJ2-1; D perhaps matches TRBD2 (6 bases). The CDR3 has 17 amino acids. Trimming took off 5 bases at V and 4 bases at J, with 21 bases between the two ends. This chain's CDR3 is CASSPRRDPMTYNEQFF. In DNA form, the CDR3 reads TGTGCCAGCAGTCCCCGGAGGGACCCGATGACGTACAATGAGCAGTTCTTC.

In its sample, this clonotype was seen many times. V gene TRBV12-3 or TRBV12-4 combines with J gene TRBJ1-5; tentatively, D is TRBD1 (5 bases). The V end lost 6 bases, the J end lost 7 bases, and 13 bases lay between the germline ends. The CDR3 has 13 amino acids. This chain's CDR3 is CASRNGRAQPQHF. CDR3 nucleotide sequence: TGTGCCAGCAGGAACGGCAGGGCGCAGCCCCAGCATTTT.

This clonotype was seen many times. The chain recombines TRBV6-1 with TRBJ2-5, with TRBD2 as a possible D gene (5 bases). The V end was cut by 3 bases, the J end by 1 base, with 6 bases between. This CDR3 has 13 amino acids. Germline CDR1 is MNHNS and CDR2 is SASEGT. The CDR3 here is CASSDSVQETQYF. As DNA, the CDR3 is TGTGCCAGCAGTGATAGCGTCCAAGAGACCCAGTACTTC.

This clonotype was recorded many times. V is TRBV7-9 and J is TRBJ1-4, with 7 bases that match TRBD1. The CDR3 runs to 16 residues. J lost 0 bases, V lost 5 bases, and 6 bases had no gene match. Per the germline V gene, CDR1 is SEHNR and CDR2 is FQNEAQ (reference sequence). The CDR3 is CASSRQGLTTNEKLFF. The CDR3 coding sequence is TGTGCCAGCAGCCGACAGGGATTAACAACTAATGAAAAACTGTTTTTT.

The rearrangement links TRBV9 to TRBJ2-7; possibly TRBD1 for D (6 bases). This CDR3 has 15 residues. Germline V lookup: CDR1 SGDLS, CDR2 YYNGEE. Trimming removed 3 bases at V and 0 bases at J, with 13 bases between. The CDR3 DNA follows: TGTGCCAGCAGCGACCGGGACACGAGCTCCTACGAGCAGTACTTC. This codes for CASSDRDTSSYEQYF.

The rearrangement uses TRBV6-2 or TRBV6-3 and TRBJ2-1; weak D call: TRBD1 (6 bases). The CDR3 covers 16 residues. Trimming took off 2 bases at V and 4 bases at J, with 15 bases between the two ends. Germline loops: CDR1 MNHEY, CDR2 SVGEGT. The chain's CDR3 is CASSYGHREPYNEQFF. DNA of the CDR3: TGTGCCAGCAGTTACGGGCACAGGGAACCATACAATGAGCAGTTCTTC.

This clonotype came up many times. The chain links TRBV7-2 to TRBJ1-1, with D uncertain. The germline V and J ends were trimmed by 3 bases and 1 base, with 9 bases remaining between them. This CDR3 spans 14 amino acids. CDR1 and CDR2 (germline): SGHTA, FQGNSA. In nucleotides, the CDR3 is TGTGCCAGCAGCTTTTTCCAGGAGAACACTGAAGCTTTCTTT. Its translation is CASSFFQENTEAFF.

The chain links TRBV30 to TRBJ1-6, with D possibly TRBD1 on 6 matching bases. Germline-derived CDR1 and CDR2 are GTSNPN and SVGIG (reference sequence). V was shortened by 8 bases and J by 6 bases, with 14 bases between the two germline ends. CDR3 size: 13 residues. CDR3 in DNA: TGTGCCGAGGGGGGGCTCGGTAATTCACCCCTCCACTTT. It codes for CAEGGLGNSPLHF.

This clonotype has ten or more counts. This chain connects TRBV4-1 to TRBJ2-7; D may be TRBD2 (6 bases). Germline V gene data show CDR1 as MGHRA and CDR2 as YSYEKL. CDR3 length equals 16 residues. V lost 3 bases, J lost 3 bases, and 18 bases lay in between. The CDR3 DNA sequence: TGCGCCAGCAGCCAGGTCCCTAACCGGGAGCTCTACGAGCAGTACTTC. It translates to CASSQVPNRELYEQYF.

DNA for the CDR3: TGTGCCAGCAGCTCCCCCCGGGGGGCGGGCACTGAAGCTTTCTTT. Residues: CASSSPRGAGTEAFF. This chain joins TRBV9 and TRBJ1-1; perhaps TRBD1 as D (6 bases). This CDR3 is built from 15 residues. V lost 4 bases, J lost 4 bases, and 17 bases lay in between. The V gene's germline CDR1 is SGDLS and CDR2 YYNGEE.